This TCR beta chain was identified in a study of shared clonotypes between healthy human individuals. V was clipped by 4 bases and J by 2 bases; unmatched bases: 5. The CDR3 runs 14 residues. Germline V gene sequence: CDR1 KGHSH, CDR2 LQKENI. Sequenced by immunoSEQ multiplex PCR; TCRdb stores in-frame clones only, minus some. The profile shows around 700,000 clones, 55% to 75% of them singletons. Sequenced: memory CD4+ T cells sorted from blood. Subset reported: CD45RA-negative fraction. The chain recombines TRBV18 with TRBJ2-7; TRBD1 matches 7 bases. This sequence was found in a woman between 25 and 40 years old in good health. Written as DNA, the CDR3 is TGTGCCAGCTCACTGAGGGGGCCCCCCTACGAGCAGTACTTC. Amino acids: CASSLRGPPYEQYF.